The 25 T cell receptor beta chains below come from one sample, sequenced in a study of cytomegalovirus exposure and HLA in healthy donors. In the PCR, 60 Vbeta and 13 Jbeta primers were used. TCRdb's copy holds only in-frame clones and misses some; the assay was immunoSEQ multiplex PCR. The sample lists approximately 100,000 clones, under 85% occurring once. The sequencing sample was made of PBMCs. Source of these receptors: a man between 35 and 55 years old in good health and CMV-seropositive.

This clone was observed a handful of times. This chain uses TRBV4-1 with TRBJ1-2; 7 nucleotides match TRBD1. This CDR3 is built from 15 residues. Germline V gene sequence: CDR1 MGHRA, CDR2 YSYEKL. The junction had 11 bases not matched to a gene; V was cut back by 4 bases and J by 6 bases. CDR3 amino acids: CASSLPDRAHDGYTF. CDR3 in DNA: TGCGCCAGCAGCCTTCCAGACAGGGCTCATGATGGCTACACCTTC.

The genes are TRBV6-5 and TRBJ1-2; 9 bases line up with TRBD1. CDR1 is MNHEY and CDR2 is SVGAGI in the germline V gene. CDR3 length equals 14 residues. The J segment lost 8 bases and the V segment lost 2 bases, leaving 6 bases of the junction unmatched. The DNA of the CDR3 is TGTGCCAGCAGTTACGAGTACAGGGGGCTCGGCTACACCTTC. It yields the protein CASSYEYRGLGYTF.

About this clone itself: A read error may produce the germline difference seen at one junction end. The chain has TRBV7-7 and TRBJ2-7; TRBD1 aligns across 7 bases. The germline gives CDR1 SSHAT, CDR2 FNYEAQ (reference sequence). The CDR3 is 13 residues long. The CDR3 coding sequence is TGTGCTAGCAGCCGACAGGGCTCCTACGAGCAGTACTTC. Its translation is CASSRQGSYEQYF.

CDR3 residues: CASSLGRVDYGYTF. Here the CDR3 DNA reads TGTGCCAGCAGTTTAGGCAGGGTGGACTATGGCTACACCTTC. This chain connects TRBV28 to TRBJ1-2; maybe TRBD1 (5 bases). The CDR3 is 14 residues long. Germline assignment: CDR1 MDHEN and CDR2 SYDVKM. Trimming took 2 bases from V and 3 from J, leaving 10 bases between them.

This rearrangement joins TRBV9 to TRBJ2-5, with D possibly matching TRBD2 (6 bases). Germline V gene lookup returns CDR1 SGDLS and CDR2 YYNGEE. This CDR3 has 15 amino acids. V lost 0 bases and J 3 bases, leaving 12 bases between the germline ends. The CDR3 sequence is CASSVVGRGKETQYF. DNA of the CDR3: TGTGCCAGCAGCGTAGTAGGTCGGGGGAAAGAGACCCAGTACTTC. The whole variable domain, remainder taken from reference TRBV9 and TRBJ2-5, is DSGVTQTPKHLITATGQRVTLRCSPRSGDLSVYWYQQSLDQGLQFLIQYYNGEERAKGNILERFSAQQFPDLHSELNLSSLELGDSALYFCASSVVGRGKETQYFGPGTRLLVL.

The gene calls are TRBV27 and TRBJ2-3, with TRBD2 identical over 8 bases. J gave up 3 bases and V 5 bases, and 7 bases lay outside the gene matches. The CDR3 covers 15 residues. Per germline, CDR1 MNHEY and CDR2 SMNVEV (reference sequence). CDR3 coding DNA: TGTGCCAGCAGTCCGGGGGGGGCCGAAACAGATACGCAGTATTTT. It translates to CASSPGGAETDTQYF.

The chain couples TRBV18 to TRBJ1-6; possible D gene TRBD1, 5 bases. Germline CDR1 and CDR2: KGHSH and LQKENI. CDR3 length equals 16 residues. The germline V and J ends were trimmed by 5 bases and 0 bases, with 11 bases remaining between them. Here the CDR3 DNA reads TGTGCCAGCTCAGCCCCGGGACTCTCCTATAATTCACCCCTCCACTTT. Encoded protein: CASSAPGLSYNSPLHF.

This sequence joins TRBV2 and TRBJ2-7; TRBD1 matches 11 bases. Germline V gives CDR1 SNHLY, CDR2 FYNNEI. The CDR3 has 14 amino acids. Germline trimming cut 8 bases from V and 5 bases from J; bases unmatched to any gene: 8. CDR3 in amino acids: CASQRGQGVHEQYF. The CDR3 DNA reads as TGTGCCAGCCAAAGGGGACAGGGGGTCCACGAGCAGTACTTC.

This chain joins TRBV19 and TRBJ2-7; D is possibly TRBD1 (6 bases). Germline CDR1 is LNHDA and CDR2 is SQIVND (reference sequence). The germline V and J ends were trimmed by 3 bases and 4 bases, with 10 bases remaining between them. The CDR3 is made up of 13 amino acids. The CDR3 here is CASSMGARYEQYF. CDR3 DNA: TGTGCCAGTAGTATGGGGGCTAGGTACGAGCAGTACTTC.

This rearrangement joins TRBV4-3 to TRBJ2-1; 10 bases align to TRBD2. The CDR3 contains 15 residues. CDR1 and CDR2 (germline): LGHNA, YSLEER. With 3 bases clipped from V and 4 bases from J, the junction kept 3 bases outside the gene matches. This chain's CDR3 is CASSQGLALYNEQFF. CDR3 DNA: TGCGCCAGCAGCCAGGGACTAGCGTTATACAATGAGCAGTTCTTC.

This rearrangement joins TRBV7-8 to TRBJ2-2, with TRBD1 identical over 10 bases. Germline V gene lookup returns CDR1 SGHVS and CDR2 FQNEAQ. The CDR3 has 14 residues. J was trimmed by 10 bases and V by 5 bases; bases with no gene match: 7. The CDR3 coding sequence is TGTGCCAGCAGCCACAGACAGGGGGCCGAGGAGCTGTTTTTT. Its protein is CASSHRQGAEELFF.

This clone has a handful of counts. J is TRBJ1-1 and V is TRBV6-5; 7 positions agree with TRBD1. Looked up from germline, CDR1 is MNHEY and CDR2 is SVGAGI. The junction had 5 bases not matched to a gene; V was cut back by 6 bases and J by 4 bases. This CDR3 spans 13 amino acids. CDR3 nucleotides: TGTGCCAGCAGGTCCCGGGACAGCACTGAAGCTTTCTTT. Protein: CASRSRDSTEAFF.

The chain has TRBV11-2 and TRBJ2-7; D remains unclear. CDR1 SGHAT and CDR2 FQNNGV come from the germline V gene. The germline V and J ends were trimmed by 0 bases and 4 bases, with 7 bases remaining between them. The CDR3 runs to 13 residues. In nucleotides, the CDR3 is TGTGCCAGCAGCTTAGATCGCCTATACGAGCAGTACTTC. This encodes CASSLDRLYEQYF.

This clone was seen more than once but under ten times. V and J are TRBV6-1 and TRBJ1-1; TRBD1 is a possible D gene (5 bases). The germline CDR1 and CDR2 sequences are MNHNS and SASEGT. CDR3 length: 12 amino acids. V lost 4 bases and J lost 12, with 15 bases in between. The CDR3 DNA follows: TGTGCCAGCAGTGGACCGGGACTAACCTCTTTCTTT. Its translation is CASSGPGLTSFF.

This clone occurred a few times. The chain is built from TRBV4-2 and TRBJ2-7, with 8 bases lining up with TRBD1. The CDR3 is 17 residues long. V shed 5 bases, J shed 2 bases, and the junction held 14 bases outside the gene matches. Germline assignment: CDR1 LGHNA and CDR2 YNFKEQ. The CDR3 nucleotides read TGTGCCAGCAGCGGAACCCACCACGGGACAGGTCCCTACGAGCAGTACTTC. Translated, it gives CASSGTHHGTGPYEQYF.

The J gene is TRBJ2-3, the V gene TRBV19; TRBD2 is a possible D gene (6 bases). Trimming pared 5 bases from V and 3 bases from J, leaving 21 bases between. Germline V gives CDR1 LNHDA, CDR2 SQIVND (reference sequence). The CDR3 consists of 17 residues. CDR3: CASSDTPRRARTDTQYF. CDR3 DNA: TGTGCCAGTAGTGACACCCCCCGGAGGGCGAGAACAGATACGCAGTATTTT. The variable domain in full, completed from reference TRBV19 and TRBJ2-3, reads DGGITQSPKYLFRKEGQNVTLSCEQNLNHDAMYWYRQDPGQGLRLIYYSQIVNDFQKGDIAEGYSVSREKKESFPLTVTSAQKNPTAFYLCASSDTPRRARTDTQYFGPGTRLTVL.

This clone was picked up a small number of times. The V and J genes are TRBV6-5 and TRBJ2-7; 9 bases agree with TRBD1. CDR3 length equals 14 residues. Germline CDR1 and CDR2: MNHEY and SVGAGI. Trimming at V came to 8 bases and at J to 1 base, leaving 6 bases not matched to a gene. CDR3 sequence reads: CASLPGTGSYEQYF. The DNA of the CDR3 is TGTGCCAGCCTACCCGGGACAGGGTCCTACGAGCAGTACTTC.

The genes are TRBV18 and TRBJ2-7, with D possibly being TRBD2 (7 bases). CDR1 and CDR2 (germline): KGHSH, LQKENI. The CDR3 is 15 amino acids. V was clipped by 3 bases and J by 1 base, with 13 bases between them. CDR3 nucleotides: TGTGCCAGCTCACCCCTCCGGGGGGCATCCTACGAGCAGTACTTC. Protein: CASSPLRGASYEQYF.

The chain links TRBV19 to TRBJ1-5; 9 bases fit TRBD1. This CDR3 is built from 16 residues. The J segment lost 3 bases and the V segment lost 1 base, leaving 4 bases of the junction unmatched. The germline V gene has CDR1 LNHDA and CDR2 SQIVND (reference sequence). This CDR3 is CASSIAGQGHNQPQHF. CDR3 sequence (DNA): TGTGCCAGTAGTATAGCCGGACAGGGGCACAATCAGCCCCAGCATTTT.

This clone appeared once. The V call is TRBV6-4, the J call TRBJ2-2; 7 nucleotides align to TRBD1. The CDR3 totals 14 residues. With 2 bases clipped from V and 5 bases from J, the junction kept 2 bases outside the gene matches. CDR1 and CDR2 (germline): MRHNA, SNTAGT. The CDR3 DNA reads as TGTGCCAGCAGTGACAGGGGGCGGACCGGGGAGCTGTTTTTT. It yields the protein CASSDRGRTGELFF.

This chain links TRBV7-3 with TRBJ2-5, with TRBD2 matching 9 bases. V lost 1 base, J lost 0 bases, and 3 bases stayed unmatched. The CDR3 extends over 16 amino acids. Germline CDR1 and CDR2: SGHTA and FQGTGA. CDR3 DNA: TGTGCCAGCAGCTTAAGCGGGGGGGCGAACCAAGAGACCCAGTACTTC. It codes for CASSLSGGANQETQYF.

J is TRBJ2-1 and V is TRBV6-5; TRBD2 matches at 8 bases. Per germline, CDR1 MNHEY and CDR2 SVGAGI. The CDR3 is 15 residues long. Unmatched junction bases numbered 11, after V lost 6 bases and J lost 7 bases. The CDR3, as DNA: TGTGCCAGCAGGTTAACCGGGGGGGCGGGGAATGAGCAGTTCTTC. This sequence encodes CASRLTGGAGNEQFF.

This clone was observed a few times. The chain couples TRBV4-1 to TRBJ2-2, with a tentative D call TRBD2 (6 bases). The V gene lost 4 bases and the J gene lost 1 base, with 16 bases spanning the gap. This CDR3 has 17 amino acids. The germline V gene encodes CDR1 MGHRA and CDR2 YSYEKL. CDR3 amino acids: CASSRIAVGENTGELFF. CDR3 in DNA: TGCGCCAGCAGCCGGATAGCGGTTGGAGAGAACACCGGGGAGCTGTTTTTT.

The V and J genes are TRBV18 and TRBJ2-4; 11 bases agree with TRBD2. Germline-derived CDR1 and CDR2 are KGHSH and LQKENI. CDR3 size: 18 residues. V shed 0 bases, J shed 1 base, and the junction held 5 bases outside the gene matches. Here the CDR3 reads CASSPPVSSGGAKNIQYF. As DNA, the CDR3 is TGTGCCAGCTCACCACCGGTTTCTAGCGGGGGGGCCAAAAACATTCAGTACTTC.

V is TRBV5-6 and J is TRBJ2-3, with a weak D call TRBD2 (5 bases). V was pared by 5 bases and J by 1 base, with 11 bases between. The CDR3 sequence is 14 residues long. Germline CDR1 is SGHDT and CDR2 is YYEEEE. CDR3 residues: CASRTGLGTDTQYF. CDR3 nucleotides: TGTGCCAGCAGGACCGGACTGGGCACAGATACGCAGTATTTT.